This TCR beta chain was identified in a study of blood T cells in healthy people across ages. General observations from the study: Estimated diversity that came from one million T cells was considered an underestimate. Unsorted PBMC material precluded a definitive naive versus antigen-experienced comparison.

Sample-barcoded 5' priming and a J-beta primer mix drove a second PCR of roughly 6 to 12 cycles. MiXCR was run by TCRdb on the 5' RACE reads, yielding one entry per CDR3 protein. The profile shows more than 1,400,000 distinct CDR3 sequences, roughly 40% of them singletons. Germline CDR1 LNHNV, CDR2 YYDKDF (reference sequence). This CDR3 contains 17 residues. Losses at the gene ends were 3 bases for V and 4 bases for J; bases not matched to a gene: 9. In its sample, this clonotype was seen a few times. What it binds is not known. Aged roughly 6 to 90, donors were systemically healthy Caucasians from Russia. The authors extracted at least 5 micrograms of total RNA per sample.

Material for sequencing was blood. This sequence originates from a woman between 18 and 29 years old in good health. The genes are TRBV15 and TRBJ2-3; 11 bases are shared with TRBD2. The CDR3 DNA reads as TGTGCCACCAGCAGGGGGGACCTAGCGGGAGGAGCAGATACGCAGTATTTT. Its protein is CATSRGDLAGGADTQYF.